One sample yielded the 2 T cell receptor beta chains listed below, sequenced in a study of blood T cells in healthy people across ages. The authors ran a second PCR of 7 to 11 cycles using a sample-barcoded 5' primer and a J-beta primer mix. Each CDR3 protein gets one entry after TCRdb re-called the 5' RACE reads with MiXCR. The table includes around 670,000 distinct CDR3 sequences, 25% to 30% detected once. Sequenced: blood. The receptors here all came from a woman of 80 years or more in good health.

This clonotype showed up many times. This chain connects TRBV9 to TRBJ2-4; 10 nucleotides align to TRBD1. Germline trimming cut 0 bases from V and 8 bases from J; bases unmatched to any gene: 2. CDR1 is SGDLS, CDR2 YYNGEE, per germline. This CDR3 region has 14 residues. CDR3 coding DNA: TGTGCCAGCAGCGTAGGGGACAGGGGACACATTCAGTACTTC. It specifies CASSVGDRGHIQYF.

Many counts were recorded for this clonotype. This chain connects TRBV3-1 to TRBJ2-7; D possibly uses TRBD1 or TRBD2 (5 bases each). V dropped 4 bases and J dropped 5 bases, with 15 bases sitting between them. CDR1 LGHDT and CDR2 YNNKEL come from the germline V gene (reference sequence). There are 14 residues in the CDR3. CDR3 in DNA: TGTGCCAGCAGCCCTAACCAGGGACGGAACGAGCAGTACTTC. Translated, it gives CASSPNQGRNEQYF.